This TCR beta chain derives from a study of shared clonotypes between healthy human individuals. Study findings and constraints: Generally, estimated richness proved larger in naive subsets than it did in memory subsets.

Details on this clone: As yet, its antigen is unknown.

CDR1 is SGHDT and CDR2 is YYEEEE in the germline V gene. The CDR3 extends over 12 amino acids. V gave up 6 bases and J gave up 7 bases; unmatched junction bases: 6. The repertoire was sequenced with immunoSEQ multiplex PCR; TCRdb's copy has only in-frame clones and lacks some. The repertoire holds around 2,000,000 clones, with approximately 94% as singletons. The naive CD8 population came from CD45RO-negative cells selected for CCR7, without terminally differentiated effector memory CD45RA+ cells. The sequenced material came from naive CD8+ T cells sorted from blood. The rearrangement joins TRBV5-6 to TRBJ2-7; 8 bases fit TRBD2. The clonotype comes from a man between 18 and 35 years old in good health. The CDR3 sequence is CASTPGGGEQYF. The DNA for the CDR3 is TGTGCCAGCACCCCGGGAGGGGGAGAGCAGTACTTC.